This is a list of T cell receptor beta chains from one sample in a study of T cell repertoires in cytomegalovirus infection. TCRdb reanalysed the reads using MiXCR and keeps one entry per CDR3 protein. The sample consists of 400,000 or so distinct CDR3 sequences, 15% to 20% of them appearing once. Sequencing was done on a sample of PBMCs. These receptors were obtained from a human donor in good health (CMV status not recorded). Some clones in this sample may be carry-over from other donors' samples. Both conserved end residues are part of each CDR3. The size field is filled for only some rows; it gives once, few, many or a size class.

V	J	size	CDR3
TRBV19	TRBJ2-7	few	CAITRGGNSYEQYF
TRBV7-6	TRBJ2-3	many	CASSLSSLADSTDTQYF
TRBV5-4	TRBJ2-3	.	CASSRGPTDTQYF
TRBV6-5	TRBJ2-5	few	CASNFRETQYF
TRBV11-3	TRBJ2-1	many	CASSLLRAGDEQFF
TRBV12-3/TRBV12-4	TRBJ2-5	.	CASSFYTGGEETQYF
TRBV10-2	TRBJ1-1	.	CASSEDSRREAFF
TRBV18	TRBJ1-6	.	CASARSSYNSPLHF
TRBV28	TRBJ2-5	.	CASRNGGAETQYF
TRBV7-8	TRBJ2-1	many	CASSLRGSSGRVVAYNEQFF
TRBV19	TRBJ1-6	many	CASSPGQRTDSPLHF
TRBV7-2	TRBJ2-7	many	CASSLINRASYEQYF
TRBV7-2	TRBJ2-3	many	CASSAYTDADTQYF
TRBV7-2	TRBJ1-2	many	CASSSPQGRRNYGYTF
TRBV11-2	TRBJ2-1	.	CASRRWGSSYNEQFF
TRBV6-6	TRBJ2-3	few	CASSRGDTNTQYF
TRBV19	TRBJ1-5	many	CASSKGQGGSGNQPQHF
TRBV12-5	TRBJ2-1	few	CASGPDPNNEQFF
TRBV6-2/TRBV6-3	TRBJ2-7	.	CASSYYPHAQLAGGYEPAYEQYF
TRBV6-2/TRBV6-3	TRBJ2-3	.	CASTWTSGRAGDTQYF
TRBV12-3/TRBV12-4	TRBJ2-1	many	CASRPGLGGNEQFF
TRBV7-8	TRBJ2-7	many	CASSSAGLANYEQYF
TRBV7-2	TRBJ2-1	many	CASASSYNEQFF
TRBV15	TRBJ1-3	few	CATSVLPGNTIYF
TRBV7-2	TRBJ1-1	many	CASSTTGGHTEAFF
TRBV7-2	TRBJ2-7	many	CASSVTSEQYF
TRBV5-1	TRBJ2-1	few	CASSFQGSSYNEQFF
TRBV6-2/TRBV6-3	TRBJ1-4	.	CTSSYRESDEKLFF
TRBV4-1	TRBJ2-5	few	CASSLDRVQETQYF
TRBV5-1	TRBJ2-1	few	CASSVTGLAGVTEQFF
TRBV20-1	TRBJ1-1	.	CSARSPGQLMNTEAFF
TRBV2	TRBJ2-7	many	CASTAGPGSGEQYF
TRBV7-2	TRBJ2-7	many	CASTPLRGQYSGEQYF
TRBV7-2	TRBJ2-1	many	CASSSRGTSGYNEQFF
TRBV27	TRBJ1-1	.	CASSFGPRREAFF
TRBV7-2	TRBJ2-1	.	CASSLMSSSYNEQFF
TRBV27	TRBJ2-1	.	CASSWDSVNEQFF
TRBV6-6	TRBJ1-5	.	CASVADRGNQPQHF
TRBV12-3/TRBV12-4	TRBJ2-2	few	CASSSRGLADHAGTGELFF
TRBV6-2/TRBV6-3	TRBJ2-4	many	CASRSQRESKNIQYF
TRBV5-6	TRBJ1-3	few	CASSPFGQFGNSGNTIYF
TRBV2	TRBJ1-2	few	CASSSGLYGYTF
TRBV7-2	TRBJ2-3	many	CASSAPSGASTDTQYF
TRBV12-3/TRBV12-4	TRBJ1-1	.	CASSSARYEAFF
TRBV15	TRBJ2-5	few	CATSRIYQETQYF
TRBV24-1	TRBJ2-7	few	CATSDLNSEYEQYF
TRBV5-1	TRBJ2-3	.	CASSFGTGARTDTQYF
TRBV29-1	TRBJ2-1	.	CSVESSQVDNEQFF
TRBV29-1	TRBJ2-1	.	CSVLGLAVSYNEQFF
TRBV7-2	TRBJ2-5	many	CASSFRVTDEGTQYF
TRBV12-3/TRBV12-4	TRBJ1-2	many	CASRQGSLPSRGYTF
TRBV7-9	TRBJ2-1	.	CASSHRSGRGWNEQFF
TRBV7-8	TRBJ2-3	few	CASSLQTAEDTQYF